This TCR beta chain was identified during a study of T-cell memory formation after mild COVID-19. This clonotype occurred a few times. The CDR3 sequence is 15 residues long. Per the germline V gene, CDR1 is ENHRY and CDR2 is SYGVKD. Trimming removed 6 bases from V and 0 bases from J; junction bases left unmatched: 1. TCRdb reprocessed the 5' RACE reads via MiXCR and lists one record per CDR3 protein. This sample has under 300,000 distinct CDR3 sequences, with 16% found just once. The clonotype was recovered from a man aged 18 to 35 who had mild COVID-19 (a few samples of this study predate the infection). Cell type and time point are not known. J is TRBJ2-5 and V is TRBV10-3; 13 bases map to TRBD2. What was sequenced was PBMCs or a T cell subset sorted from them (not recorded which). The CDR3 DNA reads TGTGCCATCAGGGGGACTAGCGGGGACCAAGAGACCCAGTACTTC. As protein: CAIRGTSGDQETQYF.